The next 9 T cell receptor beta chains were all read from a single sample in a study of blood T cells in healthy people across ages (dated by TCRdb to about 2015). Libraries were built with 5' RACE. Sequenced on an Illumina HiSeq 2500. A second 7 to 11 cycle PCR used a sample-barcoded 5' primer and a J-beta primer mix. Using fastp trimming at Q25 and MiXCR clonotype assembly, TCRdb reanalyzed the public sequencing data and kept in-frame beta chains. Rows merge per CDR3 protein into single entries with the most common DNA and genes. The sample contains roughly 1,700,000 distinct CDR3 sequences, under 30% of them found a single time. The ten largest clones represent over 7% of the sample. The specimen was blood. These receptor sequences come from a woman aged 25-40 years in good health.

The chain is built from TRBV2 and TRBJ1-4; D remains unclear. CDR3 length equals 15 residues. V lost 6 bases to trimming and J lost 8 bases, with 19 bases between them. Germline V gives CDR1 SNHLY, CDR2 FYNNEI. CDR3 sequence reads: CASSPSHGSGEKLFF. The CDR3 coding sequence is TGTGCCAGCAGCCCCTCCCACGGATCCGGGGAAAAACTGTTTTTT.

This clonotype was detected only once. Given a much more abundant clone one base away, this may be a read error. The chain uses TRBV29-1 and TRBJ2-1; 9 nucleotides agree with TRBD2. The end of the DNA fits TRBJ2-7 better, so the J call may be wrong. The CDR3 sequence is 14 residues long. The germline V gene has CDR1 SQVTM and CDR2 ANQGSEA. CDR3 bases: TGCAGCGCAGTAGCGGGGGCCCCATATAATGAGCAGTACTTC. Translation gives CSAVAGAPYNEQYF.

This clonotype was seen just once. A read error may explain this, as a much larger clone is one base away. This chain links TRBV29-1 with TRBJ2-5; 10 positions match TRBD1. The closer fit of TRBJ2-7 to the DNA end suggests the J call may be wrong. The CDR3 contains 13 residues. Per germline, CDR1 SQVTM and CDR2 ANQGSEA. The CDR3 sequence is CSVDGTGAYEQYF. The DNA for the CDR3 is TGCAGCGTTGATGGGACAGGGGCCTACGAGCAGTACTTC.

Comments on this clonotype: A much larger clone lies one base from this, so it may be a read error. This sequence joins TRBV20-1 and TRBJ2-7; no reliable D call. There are 13 residues in the CDR3. CDR1 DFQATT and CDR2 SNEGSKA come from the germline V gene (reference sequence). The CDR3 loop reads CGAKTAYSYEQYF. CDR3 nucleotides: TGCGGTGCTAAGACGGCTTACTCCTACGAGCAGTACTTC.

This clonotype has more than one count but fewer than ten. The rearrangement uses TRBV4-2 and TRBJ2-2; D is possibly TRBD2 (6 bases). Germline V gene data show CDR1 as LGHNA and CDR2 as YNFKEQ. V gave up 6 bases and J gave up 1 base, with 24 bases separating them. The CDR3 is 19 amino acids. Here the CDR3 reads CASRGPGSSSARNTGELFF. The CDR3 region has the DNA TGTGCCAGCAGGGGGCCCGGGAGTTCGTCAGCCAGGAACACCGGGGAGCTGTTTTTT.

This clonotype was counted a few times. This rearrangement joins TRBV12-3 or TRBV12-4 to TRBJ2-7; tentative D call: TRBD1 (6 bases). V lost 6 bases and J 0 bases, leaving 12 bases between the germline ends. This CDR3 comprises 14 residues. The CDR3 DNA follows: TGTGCCAGCAGCGTAAGGGGGAGCTCCTACGAGCAGTACTTC. Amino acid sequence: CASSVRGSSYEQYF.

J is TRBJ2-3 and V is TRBV10-3, with 7 nucleotides matching TRBD2. Germline CDR1 reads ENHRY; CDR2 reads SYGVKD. V dropped 2 bases and J dropped 0; count of bases not matched to a gene: 8. This CDR3 comprises 17 residues. The CDR3 loop reads CAISEGAASGSTDTQYF. The CDR3 DNA reads as TGTGCCATCAGTGAGGGGGCGGCTAGCGGTAGCACAGATACGCAGTATTTT.

This clonotype was seen once. The germline gene is not matched at one end of the junction; a read error may be the cause. V and J are TRBV10-3 and TRBJ1-2; D may be TRBD1 (5 bases). The CDR3 loop spans 16 amino acids. From germline, CDR1 is ENHRY and CDR2 SYGVKD. The CDR3 reads CAIREGVSGGLYGYTF. CDR3 DNA sequence: TGCGCCATCAGGGAGGGTGTCAGCGGGGGACTCTATGGCTACACCTTC.

This rearrangement joins TRBV6-7 to TRBJ1-2; TRBD1 matches 7 bases. TRBV6-7 is an ORF, and what it does is uncertain. The CDR3 sequence is 16 residues long. Trimming at V came to 2 bases and at J to 5 bases, leaving 11 bases not matched to a gene. In DNA, the CDR3 is TGTGCCAGCAGTTACCCGACCCGGACAGGAGGTTATGGCTACACCTTC. Translation: CASSYPTRTGGYGYTF.